The following is a TCR beta chain sequence with its context. As yet, its antigen is unknown. After isolation, RNA underwent reverse transcription to generate cDNA as the sequencing template. Sequenced by immunoSEQ multiplex PCR; TCRdb stores in-frame clones only, minus some. Here the sample spans some 80,000 clones, roughly 70% being singletons. Treatment meaning: oral pan-JAK inhibitor, 5-10 mg twice daily. These data belong to a study of CD8+ T cells in alopecia areata. Whole-study findings and limits: Higher clonality than in normal scalp was seen in lesional scalp, especially alopecia totalis/universalis.

Trimming cost V 0 bases and J 0 bases, with 12 bases left between them. There are 17 residues in the CDR3. The V gene's germline CDR1 is SGHRS and CDR2 YFSETQ. The chain employs TRBV5-1 and TRBJ2-2; D is ambiguous. The source was CD8+ T cells sorted from blood, collected at week 24, from a patient treated with tofacitinib. This TCR came from a human donor with alopecia areata. The CDR3 spells CASSLAGGAANTGELFF. In DNA, the CDR3 is TGCGCCAGCAGCTTGGCGGGCGGAGCCGCGAACACCGGGGAGCTGTTTTTT.